The text below deals with one T cell receptor beta chain. Germline V gene data show CDR1 as SGHKS and CDR2 as YYEKEE (reference sequence). Trimming removed 1 base from V and 4 bases from J, with 9 bases in between. This CDR3 contains 14 residues. The data stem from a study of T cell responses to AZD1222 COVID-19 vaccine. Only in-frame clones appear in the TCRdb table, and some are missing; sequencing was by immunoSEQ multiplex PCR. The sample contains around 60,000 clones, roughly 89% of which appear only once. The input for sequencing was peripheral blood, taken on day 0 of AZD1222 vaccination. The receptor was derived from an adult in good health. J is TRBJ1-5 and V is TRBV5-5; no reliable D call. The CDR3 region is CASSLSLGNQPQHF. CDR3 coding DNA: TGTGCCAGCAGCTTGTCCCTTGGGAATCAGCCCCAGCATTTT. The variable domain in full, with the rest retrieved from reference TRBV5-5 and TRBJ1-5, is DAGVTQSPTHLIKTRGQQVTLRCSPISGHKSVSWYQQVLGQGPQFIFQYYEKEERGRGNFPDRFSARQFPNYSSELNVNALLLGDSALYLCASSLSLGNQPQHFGDGTRLSIL.